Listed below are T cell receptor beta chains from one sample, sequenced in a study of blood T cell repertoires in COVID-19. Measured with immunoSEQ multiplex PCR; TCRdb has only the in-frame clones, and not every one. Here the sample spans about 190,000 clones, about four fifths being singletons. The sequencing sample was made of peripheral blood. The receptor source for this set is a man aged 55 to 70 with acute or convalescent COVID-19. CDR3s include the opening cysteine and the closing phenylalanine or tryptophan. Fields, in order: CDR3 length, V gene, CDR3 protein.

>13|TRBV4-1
CASSQETGYEQYF
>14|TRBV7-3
CASSLQLLSGEQYF
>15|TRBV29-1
CSVPPRAGVQETQYF
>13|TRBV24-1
CATSDPGGWPQHF
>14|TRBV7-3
CASSLKVGRGPQHF
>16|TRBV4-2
CASSQDDWTAQETQYF
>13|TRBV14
CASSQGTQNEQFF
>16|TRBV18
CASSPQLAGSSNEQFF
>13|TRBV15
CATSTFYNSPLHF
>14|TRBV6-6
CASSTGQGHQPQHF
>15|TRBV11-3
CASSLNRGADTEAFF
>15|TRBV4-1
CASRAGLAGSNEQFF
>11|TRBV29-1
CSVRQGREQFF
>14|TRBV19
CASSPRDRALGYTF
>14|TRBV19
CASTLRGNSDTQYF
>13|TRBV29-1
CSVARSSGNTIYF
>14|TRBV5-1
CASSSGQSMHGYTF
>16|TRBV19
CASRDSGVLESYGYTF
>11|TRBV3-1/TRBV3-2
CASSQGGGREF
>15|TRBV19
CASTRGGRATDTQYF
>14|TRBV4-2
CASSQQGLEKTQYF
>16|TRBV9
CASSVDGGARTYEQYF
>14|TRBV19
CASRHRQTPQPQHF
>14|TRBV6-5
CASMGLAGTGELFF
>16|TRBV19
CASSSLTGMSGNTIYF
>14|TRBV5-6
CASSWGQGAETQYF
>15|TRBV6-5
CASYPGTTYNQPQHF
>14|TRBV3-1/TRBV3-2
CASSQREGTDTQYF
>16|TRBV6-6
CASSRRQGAVSTEAFF
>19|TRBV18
CASSLKAGQVTLSSYEQYF
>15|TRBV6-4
CAIPWGRSNNQPQHF
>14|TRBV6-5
CASFTRGGSDTQYF
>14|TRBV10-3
CAIRLAGQADTQYF
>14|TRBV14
CASSPVNSGNTIYF
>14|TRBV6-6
CASSYPGSNQPQHF
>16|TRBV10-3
CAISESTPGMNTEAFF
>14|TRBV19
CASSPPSVRGPAFF
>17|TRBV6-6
CASSHQPSLPLVSEQFF
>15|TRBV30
CAWSVLVSNQETQYF
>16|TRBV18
CASSPLATGLPGEQYF
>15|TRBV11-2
CASSLGQGEWETQYF
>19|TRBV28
CASSPAETSVVSAMETQYF
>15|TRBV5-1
CASNYRSGLNEKLFF
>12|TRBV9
CASSAMDTEAFF
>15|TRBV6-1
CASSEGGRRNYGYTF
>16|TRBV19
CASSRGVGSGAYEQYF
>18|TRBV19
CASSIDVGQGTLNEKLFF
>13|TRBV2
CASREEPQDEQFF